This T cell receptor (beta chain) came from a study of CD8 T cells in Susac syndrome. About the study: Patients with Susac syndrome were, at the time of blood collection, therapy-naive, maintained on corticosteroids, or maintained on intravenous immunoglobulin alone.

Sequencing of TCR beta was performed on blood CD8+ T cells and on blood CD4+ T cells. Through negative isolation, CD4+ and CD8+ T cells were obtained, while TEMRA cells were enriched using FACS. CDR1 is MGHDK, CDR2 SYGVNS, per germline. The V gene lost 4 bases and the J gene lost 3 bases, with 6 bases spanning the gap. The CDR3 is 12 amino acids. RNA amounts of about 0.5 to 1 ug underwent reverse transcription with random hexamers. Coverage of TCR beta CDR3 amplification by immunoSEQ multiplex PCR extended to 54 Vbeta and 13 Jbeta. TCRdb redid the calling of the immunoSEQ multiplex PCR reads with MiXCR, one entry per CDR3 protein. This sample has approximately 210,000 distinct CDR3 sequences, with 85% to 95% found just once.

This clonotype was sampled from a human donor with Susac syndrome. Sequenced material: CD4+ T cells from PBMCs. The V call is TRBV25-1, the J call TRBJ1-1; D gene unclear. The CDR3 here is CASSAGYTEAFF. The CDR3 region has the DNA TGTGCCAGCAGTGCGGGGTACACTGAAGCTTTCTTT.